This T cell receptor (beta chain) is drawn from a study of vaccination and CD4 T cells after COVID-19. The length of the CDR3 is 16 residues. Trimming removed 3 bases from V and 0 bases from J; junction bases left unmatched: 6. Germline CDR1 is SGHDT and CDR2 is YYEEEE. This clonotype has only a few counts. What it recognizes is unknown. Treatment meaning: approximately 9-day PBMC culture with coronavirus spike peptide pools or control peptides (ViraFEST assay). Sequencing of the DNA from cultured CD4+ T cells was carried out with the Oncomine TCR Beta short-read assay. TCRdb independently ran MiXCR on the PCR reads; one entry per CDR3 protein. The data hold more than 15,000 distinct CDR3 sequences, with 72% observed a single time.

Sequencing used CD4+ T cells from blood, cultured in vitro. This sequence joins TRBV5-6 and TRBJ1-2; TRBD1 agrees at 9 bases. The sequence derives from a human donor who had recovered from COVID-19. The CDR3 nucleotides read TGTGCCAGCAGCTCGGGACAGGGAGTAGCTAACTATGGCTACACCTTC. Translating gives CASSSGQGVANYGYTF. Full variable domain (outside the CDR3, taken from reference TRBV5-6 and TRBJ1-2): DAGVTQSPTHLIKTRGQQVTLRCSPKSGHDTVSWYQQALGQGPQFIFQYYEEEERQRGNFPDRFSGHQFPNYSSELNVNALLLGDSALYLCASSSGQGVANYGYTFGSGTRLTVV.